What follows describes a single T cell receptor (beta chain). This entry is derived from a study of CD8+CD57+ T cells in acquired aplastic anemia. Study as a whole: Quantities of DNA derived from sorted CD4+ and CD8+ cells averaged roughly 3 ug.

Genomic DNA provided the template from which TCR beta VDJ and CDR3 profiles were obtained. MiXCR, applied by TCRdb to the reads, yields one record per CDR3 protein. The profile covers about 210,000 distinct CDR3 sequences, with roughly 33% appearing a single time and around 1.1% taken by the ten largest. This clonotype was sampled from a human donor in good health, serving as a control. The sequencing sample was made of sorted CD4+, CD8+, or CD8+CD57+ T cells (not recorded which) from PBMCs.

CDR3 sequence reads: CAISEERQFSAYNSPLHF. The CDR3 nucleotides read TGTGCCATCAGTGAGGAGAGACAGTTTTCAGCCTATAATTCACCCCTCCACTTT. V and J are TRBV10-3 and TRBJ1-6; TRBD1 might be the D (5 bases). Germline V gives CDR1 ENHRY, CDR2 SYGVKD. The CDR3 is 18 residues long. V was cut by 2 bases and J by 2 bases, with 16 bases left in between.